Included here is one T cell receptor (beta chain) sequence, with context. Its antigen is as yet unknown. Donors gave roughly 10 milliliters of peripheral blood apiece. With each sample, at least 6 micrograms of total RNA were extracted. Germline assignment: CDR1 SGHKS and CDR2 YYEKEE (reference sequence). J lost 8 bases, V lost 9 bases, and 13 bases had no gene match. The CDR3 extends over 14 amino acids. With a J-beta primer mix and a sample-barcoded 5' primer, a second PCR ran about 7 to 11 cycles. Each cDNA was tagged by a template-switch adaptor containing 12 random nucleotides. TCRdb re-analysed the 5' RACE reads in MiXCR, keeping a single row per CDR3 protein. This table has 600,000 to 1,000,000 distinct CDR3 sequences, about three fifths appearing once. The data were taken from a study of blood T cells in healthy people across ages. Findings and limits, study-wide: Percentage of naive T cells showed a strong correlation with TCR beta diversity.

The TCR comes from a man younger than 45 in good health. V gene TRBV5-5 combines with J gene TRBJ1-4; 7 bases agree with TRBD1. Sequencing input: blood. Here the CDR3 DNA reads TGTGCCACTTCCCAGACAGGGCTGGAAGAAAAACTGTTTTTT. This translates into CATSQTGLEEKLFF. Based on the CDR3 plus reference TRBV5-5 and TRBJ1-4, the full variable domain is DAGVTQSPTHLIKTRGQQVTLRCSPISGHKSVSWYQQVLGQGPQFIFQYYEKEERGRGNFPDRFSARQFPNYSSELNVNALLLGDSALYLCATSQTGLEEKLFFGSGTQLSVL.